This T cell receptor beta chain was documented in a study of patients and donors after allogeneic stem cell transplantation. TCRdb re-analysed the RT-PCR reads in MiXCR, keeping a single row per CDR3 protein. This sample has roughly 1,300 distinct CDR3 sequences, with about 39% found just once. There are 13 residues in the CDR3. The V end lost 5 bases, the J end lost 5 bases, and 10 bases lay between the germline ends. Material: blood, either unsorted or a sorted T cell fraction (not recorded which). This TCR was recovered from a human donor who was either an allogeneic HSCT recipient or a stem cell or donor lymphocyte infusion donor (not recorded which). It is not recorded whose cells these are; they may come from a transplant donor. This sequence joins TRBV12-3 or TRBV12-4 and TRBJ2-1, with D unresolved. This CDR3 is CASSPSFNNEQFF. CDR3 nucleotide sequence: TGTGCCAGCAGTCCGAGCTTCAACAATGAGCAGTTCTTC.